These 27 T cell receptor beta chains came from one sample sequenced in a study of vaccination effects on CD4 cells after COVID-19. Their antigens remain unidentified. Measured with immunoSEQ multiplex PCR; TCRdb has only the in-frame clones, and not every one. The table shows fewer than 15,000 clones, with about two thirds occurring only once. ViraFEST assay sequencing came after antigen-specific CD4+ T cells were expanded with viral peptide pools. Cultured cells yielded isolated CD4+ T cells after 10 days. This person caught SARS-CoV-2 sometime from March to December 2020, and PCR testing confirmed the infection. Each participant received a vaccine that was either BNT162b2 or mRNA-1273, given as two doses. The source material was CD4+ T cells from PBMCs cultured with HCoV-NL63 spike peptides, sampled after COVID-19 vaccination. Receptors originate from a human donor who had a prior SARS-CoV-2 infection.

CDR3 sequence (DNA): TGTGCCAGCCGACCGCAGGGAGCCTACAATGAGCAGTTCTTC. Translation gives CASRPQGAYNEQFF. The chain recombines TRBV7-2 with TRBJ2-1; tentatively, D is TRBD1 or TRBD2 (5 bases each). CDR3 size: 14 residues. CDR1 is SGHTA and CDR2 is FQGNSA in the germline V gene. Between the trimmed V and J ends, which lost 8 bases and 2 bases, there was a span of 13 bases. The whole variable domain, remainder taken from reference TRBV7-2 and TRBJ2-1, is GAGVSQSPSNKVTEKGKDVELRCDPISGHTALYWYRQSLGQGLEFLIYFQGNSAPDKSGLPSDRFSAERTGGSVSTLTIQRTQQEDSAVYLCASRPQGAYNEQFFGPGTRLTVL.

V usage is TRBV5-1 and J usage is TRBJ2-1; D gene ambiguous. The CDR3 loop spans 15 amino acids. Trimming stripped 1 base from V and 1 base from J, with 9 bases between. Germline V gene data show CDR1 as SGHRS and CDR2 as YFSETQ. The CDR3 DNA reads as TGCGCCAGCAGCTTGACTACAGAGTCCTACAATGAGCAGTTCTTC. Amino acids: CASSLTTESYNEQFF.

This clone appeared a few times. The chain uses TRBV10-1 and TRBJ2-3; D may match TRBD1 or TRBD2 (5 bases each). CDR3 length equals 16 residues. Germline-derived CDR1 and CDR2 are WNHNN and SYGVQD (reference sequence). The ends were cut back, 0 bases at V and 0 bases at J, with 10 bases in the middle. The DNA of the CDR3 is TGCGCCAGCAGTGAGTCGGGGCGGACTAGCACAGATACGCAGTATTTT. Residues: CASSESGRTSTDTQYF.

The chain links TRBV6-5 to TRBJ1-3; D may be TRBD1 (5 bases). V was pared by 9 bases and J by 4 bases, with 13 bases between. CDR3 length: 13 amino acids. Germline lookup yields CDR1 MNHEY and CDR2 SVGAGI. DNA of the CDR3: TGTGCCAGTAGGGATGGGGGAGGAAACACCATATATTTT. It specifies CASRDGGGNTIYF.

This clone was detected once. The chain has TRBV10-3 and TRBJ1-2; D is possibly TRBD1 (5 bases). The CDR3 consists of 14 residues. V was cut by 3 bases and J by 0 bases, with 8 bases left in between. In germline, CDR1 is ENHRY, CDR2 SYGVKD. This CDR3 reads CAISDRTPNYGYTF. CDR3 sequence (DNA): TGTGCCATCAGTGACAGGACACCTAACTATGGCTACACCTTC.

The chain is built from TRBV6-5 and TRBJ1-4, with 8 bases identical to TRBD1. Germline CDR1 is MNHEY and CDR2 is SVGAGI. CDR3 length: 15 residues. Losses at the gene ends were 4 bases for V and 7 bases for J; bases not matched to a gene: 8. This CDR3 reads CASSSQGQVFEKLFF. CDR3 coding DNA: TGTGCCAGCAGTTCCCAGGGACAGGTGTTTGAAAAACTGTTTTTT.

V is TRBV11-3 and J is TRBJ2-3; TRBD2 matches 10 bases. Per germline, CDR1 SGHNT and CDR2 YENEEA. V lost 6 bases, J lost 0 bases, and 12 bases stayed unmatched. The CDR3 is 18 amino acids. As DNA, the CDR3 is TGTGCCAGCAGTCGGGGACTAGCGAGCTATCTTAGCACAGATACGCAGTATTTT. Protein product: CASSRGLASYLSTDTQYF.

The chain carries TRBV2 and TRBJ1-1; no definite D call. The ends were cut back, 3 bases at V and 2 bases at J, with 10 bases in the middle. The CDR3 sequence is 14 residues long. Per germline, CDR1 SNHLY and CDR2 FYNNEI. The CDR3 sequence: CASSDRYSNTEAFF. In DNA form, the CDR3 reads TGTGCCAGCAGTGATAGGTACAGCAACACTGAAGCTTTCTTT.

The chain joins TRBV23-1 to TRBJ2-1, with 7 bases identical to TRBD2. TRBV23-1 is treated as an ORF (open reading frame) with a function not yet certain. The length of the CDR3 is 15 residues. V lost 4 bases, J lost 4 bases, and 7 bases stayed unmatched. The CDR3, as DNA: TGCGCCAGCAGTCCAGCGGGACCAAATTACAATGAGCAGTTCTTC. Translation gives CASSPAGPNYNEQFF.

The J gene is TRBJ1-3, the V gene TRBV3-1 (or the pseudogene TRBV3-2); D not certain. This CDR3 contains 13 residues. Trimming took off 0 bases at V and 4 bases at J, with 4 bases between the two ends. Per the germline V gene, CDR1 is LGHDT and CDR2 is YNNKEL (reference sequence). DNA for the CDR3: TGTGCCAGCAGCCAAGATCTGGGAAACACCATATATTTT. It encodes CASSQDLGNTIYF.

The gene calls are TRBV9 and TRBJ2-3, with 13 bases aligning to TRBD2. The ends lost 1 base at V and 4 bases at J; junction bases unmatched: 6. This CDR3 comprises 17 residues. Germline V lookup: CDR1 SGDLS, CDR2 YYNGEE. The CDR3 loop is CASSVSGLAGTADTQYF. The DNA of the CDR3 is TGTGCCAGCAGCGTATCGGGACTAGCGGGGACCGCAGATACGCAGTATTTT.

This chain links TRBV5-1 with TRBJ2-5; D might be TRBD2 (6 bases). This CDR3 comprises 16 residues. Per the germline V gene, CDR1 is SGHRS and CDR2 is YFSETQ. V was pared by 3 bases and J by 5 bases, with 20 bases between. CDR3 nucleotide sequence: TGCGCCAGCAGCTCTTGGGGGACCTTTGGGGGGGAGACCCAGTACTTC. Translated, it gives CASSSWGTFGGETQYF.

The table lists this clone with a few counts. The CDR3 DNA reads as TGTGCCAGCAGTTTCCAAGTCGCCGGGGAGCTGTTTTTT. Its translation: CASSFQVAGELFF. V gene TRBV6-5 combines with J gene TRBJ2-2; D unclear. This CDR3 has 13 residues. In germline, CDR1 is MNHEY, CDR2 SVGAGI. Trimming cost V 4 bases and J 6 bases, with 9 bases left between them.

The chain uses TRBV5-5 and TRBJ2-5; tentative D call: TRBD2 (6 bases). Germline CDR1 and CDR2: SGHKS and YYEKEE (reference sequence). This CDR3 has 16 amino acids. Trimming shortened V by 2 bases and J by 0 bases, and 14 bases separated the two germline ends. The CDR3 DNA is TGTGCCAGCAGCTTCCTGGCGGGGACTCACCAAGAGACCCAGTACTTC. Protein product: CASSFLAGTHQETQYF.

This clone was seen more than once but under ten times. The chain couples TRBV25-1 to TRBJ1-6; D possibly corresponds to TRBD1 (5 bases). Germline CDR1 reads MGHDK; CDR2 reads SYGVNS. V was trimmed by 4 bases and J by 6 bases, leaving 7 bases between them. The CDR3 sequence is 13 residues long. The CDR3 DNA reads TGTGCCAGCAGTGTGGACATTAATTCACCCCTCCACTTT. It yields the protein CASSVDINSPLHF.

The rearrangement links TRBV4-3 to TRBJ1-1; a weak D match, TRBD1 (6 bases). Germline V CDR1 and CDR2: LGHNA, YSLEER. The V end lost 4 bases, the J end lost 3 bases, and 15 bases lay between the germline ends. CDR3 length: 15 amino acids. CDR3 in DNA: TGCGCCAGCAGCCTACAGGGCCGAGGGTACACTGAAGCTTTCTTT. Protein sequence: CASSLQGRGYTEAFF.

In DNA form, the CDR3 reads TGTGCCAGCAGTCGGACCTTCAGGCAGCCCCAGCATTTT. As protein: CASSRTFRQPQHF. This sequence joins TRBV12-3 or TRBV12-4 and TRBJ1-5; D not certain. V shed 5 bases and J shed 7 bases, with 12 bases lying between them. The CDR3 runs to 13 residues.

The chain uses TRBV6-5 and TRBJ1-2; D unclear. V lost 7 bases and J lost 4, with 7 bases in between. The CDR3 has 11 amino acids. The germline CDR1 and CDR2 sequences are MNHEY and SVGAGI. In DNA form, the CDR3 reads TGTGCCAGCAACGAGTTCTATGGCTACACCTTC. This encodes CASNEFYGYTF.

The J gene is TRBJ1-4, the V gene TRBV5-1; tentatively, D is TRBD1 (6 bases). The germline V and J ends were trimmed by 4 bases and 0 bases, with 10 bases remaining between them. The CDR3 extends over 15 amino acids. Germline V gene sequence: CDR1 SGHRS, CDR2 YFSETQ. The CDR3 here is CASSGEGATNEKLFF. The DNA for the CDR3 is TGCGCCAGCAGCGGGGAGGGGGCAACTAATGAAAAACTGTTTTTT.

The genes are TRBV5-1 and TRBJ2-1; D is uncertain. Germline assignment: CDR1 SGHRS and CDR2 YFSETQ. This CDR3 has 13 amino acids. The V and J ends lost 5 bases and 2 bases respectively, with 8 bases between them. DNA of the CDR3: TGCGCCAGCAGTATGGAGCCCTACAATGAGCAGTTCTTC. This encodes CASSMEPYNEQFF. The variable domain in full, completed from reference TRBV5-1 and TRBJ2-1, reads KAGVTQTPRYLIKTRGQQVTLSCSPISGHRSVSWYQQTPGQGLQFLFEYFSETQRNKGNFPGRFSGRQFSNSRSEMNVSTLELGDSALYLCASSMEPYNEQFFGPGTRLTVL.

The chain couples TRBV19 to TRBJ2-1; the match to TRBD2 covers 9 bases. CDR1 and CDR2 from the germline V gene are LNHDA and SQIVND (reference sequence). The CDR3 is made up of 14 amino acids. The trim removed 5 bases at V and 6 bases at J, leaving 5 bases unmatched. CDR3 sequence reads: CASSSGLARNEQFF. The CDR3 DNA sequence: TGTGCCAGTAGTTCAGGACTAGCGCGCAATGAGCAGTTCTTC.

The rearrangement uses TRBV7-9 and TRBJ2-1; 11 bases align to TRBD2. CDR1 and CDR2 from the germline V gene are SEHNR and FQNEAQ (reference sequence). V gave up 5 bases and J gave up 0 bases; unmatched junction bases: 12. The CDR3 spans 19 residues. The CDR3 protein is CASSVSLAGGLSSYNEQFF. As DNA, the CDR3 is TGTGCCAGCAGCGTCTCTCTAGCGGGGGGCCTAAGCTCCTACAATGAGCAGTTCTTC.

This clone appeared a few times. The chain recombines TRBV7-2 with TRBJ2-7; TRBD2 matches at 8 bases. Germline V gives CDR1 SGHTA, CDR2 FQGNSA. The CDR3 extends over 18 amino acids. After removal of 5 bases from V and 4 bases from J, the junction contained 19 bases not matched to a gene. CDR3 coding DNA: TGTGCCAGCAGCCCAGTCCCTGGGGGGGGACTAGGCGGTTACGAGCAGTACTTC. Its translation: CASSPVPGGGLGGYEQYF.

The count of this clone is one. The chain is built from TRBV5-1 and TRBJ2-5; 8 bases map to TRBD2. The ends lost 4 bases at V and 1 base at J; junction bases unmatched: 15. The germline gives CDR1 SGHRS, CDR2 YFSETQ. This CDR3 has 18 amino acids. CDR3 in amino acids: CASSAYPTSGSLQETQYF. CDR3 DNA sequence: TGCGCCAGCAGCGCGTACCCAACTAGCGGATCTCTCCAAGAGACCCAGTACTTC.

V usage is TRBV9 and J usage is TRBJ2-1, with D perhaps assigned TRBD1 or TRBD2 (5 bases each). This CDR3 has 15 residues. The V end was cut by 0 bases, the J end by 6 bases, with 13 bases between. The germline gives CDR1 SGDLS, CDR2 YYNGEE. The CDR3 sequence is CASSVGTRGLNEQFF. Written as DNA, the CDR3 is TGTGCCAGCAGCGTAGGAACTAGGGGCCTCAATGAGCAGTTCTTC.

The V call is TRBV27, the J call TRBJ1-5, with D possibly TRBD1 on 6 matching bases. Germline CDR1 reads MNHEY; CDR2 reads SMNVEV (reference sequence). V was shortened by 6 bases and J by 6 bases, with 15 bases between the two germline ends. The CDR3 is 14 residues long. CDR3 nucleotides: TGTGCCAGCAGGAGGAACAGGGAAGGTCAGCCCCAGCATTTT. This encodes CASRRNREGQPQHF.

The chain carries TRBV15 and TRBJ1-1, with D hard to call. V was trimmed by 1 base and J by 8 bases, leaving 17 bases between them. Germline V CDR1 and CDR2: LNHNV, YYDKDF (reference sequence). There are 15 residues in the CDR3. CDR3 nucleotides: TGTGCCACCAGCAGAGTGTTAACGCTTACGGCCGAAGCTTTCTTT. Its protein is CATSRVLTLTAEAFF.